The 2 T cell receptor beta chains below come from one sample, sequenced in a study of immune heterogeneity within non-small cell lung tumors. TCR beta CDR3 was amplified by multiplex PCR using 32 V and 13 J primers. TCRdb reprocessed the multiplex PCR reads with MiXCR, giving one entry per CDR3 protein. The repertoire includes about 15,000 distinct CDR3 sequences, 28% of them detected once, and under 6.5% sits in the top ten. Each sample used approximately 570 ng of genomic DNA from bulk tumor tissue. During surgery, each primary tumor gave multiple biopsies spaced as far apart as possible. Before undergoing curative surgery, patients had newly diagnosed non-small cell lung cancer that was untreated. Sequencing was performed on lung tumor tissue. The source of these receptors is a man aged 35 to 55 with non-small cell lung cancer.

This clonotype was recorded many times. The V and J genes are TRBV7-3 and TRBJ2-7; perhaps TRBD1 as D (6 bases). Germline lookup yields CDR1 SGHTA and CDR2 FQGTGA. This CDR3 has 15 residues. Trimming took 2 bases from V and 2 from J, leaving 13 bases between them. The CDR3 DNA is TGTGCCAGCAGCTTAGGGGCAGGGGCCACCTACGAGCAGTACTTC. This sequence encodes CASSLGAGATYEQYF.

In regard to this clonotype: A single base separates this from a much larger clone, so it may be a read error. V and J are TRBV5-1 and TRBJ2-7; a possible D gene is TRBD2 (5 bases). The CDR3 spans 14 residues. CDR1 and CDR2 (germline): SGHRS, YFSETQ. The germline V and J ends were trimmed by 0 bases and 4 bases, with 11 bases remaining between them. CDR3: CASSLVGWRYEQYF. CDR3 in DNA: TGCGCCAGCAGCTTGGTTGGGTGGAGGTACGAGCAGTACTTC.